The 11 T cell receptor beta chains reported below all come from one sample, sequenced in a study of blood T cell repertoires in COVID-19. Only in-frame clones appear in the TCRdb table, and some are missing; sequencing was by immunoSEQ multiplex PCR. In the table there are approximately 480,000 clones, about 88% of which are singletons. Sequencing was carried out using peripheral blood. The origin of the receptors is a man between 18 and 35 years old with COVID-19, enrolled during active disease.

V and J are TRBV18 and TRBJ1-2; TRBD1 agrees at 8 bases. The CDR3 consists of 14 residues. V was clipped by 5 bases and J by 4 bases; unmatched bases: 6. The germline V gene encodes CDR1 KGHSH and CDR2 LQKENI. In DNA, the CDR3 is TGTGCCAGCTCAGCGGGACAGGATTCCTATGGCTACACCTTC. Translating gives CASSAGQDSYGYTF.

The V and J genes are TRBV4-1 and TRBJ2-3, with D unclear. V dropped 8 bases and J dropped 4 bases, with 19 bases sitting between them. Germline V gene lookup returns CDR1 MGHRA and CDR2 YSYEKL. The CDR3 has 15 amino acids. In nucleotides, the CDR3 is TGCGCCAGCTCGTACATCGGTAATGGAGCAGATACGCAGTATTTT. Protein product: CASSYIGNGADTQYF.

The V gene is TRBV11-2, the J gene TRBJ1-5; 9 bases line up with TRBD1. J was trimmed by 0 bases and V by 5 bases; bases with no gene match: 2. This CDR3 is built from 15 residues. Germline lookup yields CDR1 SGHAT and CDR2 FQNNGV. CDR3: CASSPTGGSNQPQHF. CDR3 DNA sequence: TGTGCCAGCAGCCCGACAGGGGGTAGCAATCAGCCCCAGCATTTT.

The gene calls are TRBV14 and TRBJ2-7, with 10 bases that match TRBD1. J was trimmed by 6 bases and V by 1 base; bases with no gene match: 6. The CDR3 covers 15 residues. Per the germline V gene, CDR1 is SGHDN and CDR2 is FVKESK. The DNA for the CDR3 is TGTGCCAGCAGCCAAGCGTTGGGACAGGGGCCCGAGCAGTACTTC. It codes for CASSQALGQGPEQYF.

The CDR3 DNA reads as TGTGCCAGCAGTCCCATACAGGGTGGGGGCCTGGAGCAGTACTTC. This gives the protein CASSPIQGGGLEQYF. V and J are TRBV27 and TRBJ2-7, with D possibly TRBD1 on 6 matching bases. The V gene lost 5 bases and the J gene lost 7 bases, with 21 bases spanning the gap. CDR1 and CDR2 (germline): MNHEY, SMNVEV (reference sequence). The CDR3 is made up of 15 amino acids.

The chain employs TRBV18 and TRBJ2-7; D possibly corresponds to TRBD2 (6 bases). The CDR3 is 15 residues long. CDR1 and CDR2 from the germline V gene are KGHSH and LQKENI. V was trimmed by 3 bases and J by 0 bases, leaving 12 bases between them. The CDR3 nucleotides read TGTGCCAGCTCACCGGATCGGGGGACCTCCTACGAGCAGTACTTC. It encodes CASSPDRGTSYEQYF.

This chain uses TRBV2 with TRBJ2-5, with TRBD2 matching over 12 bases. The length of the CDR3 is 15 residues. In germline, CDR1 is SNHLY, CDR2 FYNNEI. With 5 bases clipped from V and 3 bases from J, the junction kept 4 bases outside the gene matches. The CDR3, as DNA: TGTGCCAGCAGTCCCCGGACTAGCGGGAAAGAGACCCAGTACTTC. Protein sequence: CASSPRTSGKETQYF.

The chain uses TRBV2 and TRBJ2-5, with 8 bases matching TRBD2. The CDR3 is 15 residues long. The V segment lost 3 bases and the J segment 4 bases; nucleotides outside the gene matches: 7. Germline-derived CDR1 and CDR2 are SNHLY and FYNNEI. This chain's CDR3 is CASSEIAGSGETQYF. The CDR3 DNA is TGTGCCAGCAGTGAGATAGCGGGGTCGGGAGAGACCCAGTACTTC. The full variable domain, its missing parts supplied by reference TRBV2 and TRBJ2-5, is EPEVTQTPSHQVTQMGQEVILRCVPISNHLYFYWYRQILGQKVEFLVSFYNNEISEKSEIFDDQFSVERPDGSNFTLKIRSTKLEDSAMYFCASSEIAGSGETQYFGPGTRLLVL.

The CDR3 is CASSFQAGLYGYTF. DNA of the CDR3: TGTGCCAGCAGCTTCCAGGCAGGCCTCTATGGCTACACCTTC. The chain joins TRBV7-8 to TRBJ1-2; D is unclear. The V end lost 3 bases, the J end lost 4 bases, and 12 bases lay between the germline ends. The CDR3 is 14 amino acids. The germline V gene has CDR1 SGHVS and CDR2 FQNEAQ.

The chain's CDR3 is CAWSKGILGYTF. In nucleotides, the CDR3 is TGTGCCTGGAGTAAGGGGATCCTTGGCTACACCTTC. The gene calls are TRBV30 and TRBJ1-2; TRBD1 might be the D (5 bases). Trimming stripped 2 bases from V and 7 bases from J, with 11 bases between. From germline, CDR1 is GTSNPN and CDR2 SVGIG (reference sequence). The CDR3 consists of 12 residues.

V gene TRBV30 combines with J gene TRBJ2-3; D may be TRBD1 (6 bases). There are 16 residues in the CDR3. Germline V gene sequence: CDR1 GTSNPN, CDR2 SVGIG (reference sequence). Trimming left V 3 bases short and J 5 bases short, with 21 bases between. This CDR3 is CAWSALETGGGDTQYF. Here the CDR3 DNA reads TGTGCCTGGAGCGCCCTGGAGACAGGCGGTGGAGATACGCAGTATTTT.